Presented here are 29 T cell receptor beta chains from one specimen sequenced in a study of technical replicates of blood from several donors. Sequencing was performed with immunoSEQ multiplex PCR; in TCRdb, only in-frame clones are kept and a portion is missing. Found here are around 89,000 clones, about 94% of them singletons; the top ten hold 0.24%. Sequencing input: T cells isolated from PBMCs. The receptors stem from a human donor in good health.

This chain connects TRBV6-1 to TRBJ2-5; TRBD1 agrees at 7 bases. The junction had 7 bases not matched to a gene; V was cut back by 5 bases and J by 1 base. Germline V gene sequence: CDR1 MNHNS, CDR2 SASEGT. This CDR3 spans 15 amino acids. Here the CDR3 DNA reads TGTGCCAGCAGTCGATTCGACAGGGCCCAAGAGACCCAGTACTTC. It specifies CASSRFDRAQETQYF.

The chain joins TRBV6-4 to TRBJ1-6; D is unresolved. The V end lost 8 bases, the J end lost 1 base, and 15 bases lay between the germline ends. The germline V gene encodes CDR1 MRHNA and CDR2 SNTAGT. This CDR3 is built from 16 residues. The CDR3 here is CASCGGLRSYNSPLHF. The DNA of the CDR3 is TGTGCCAGCTGTGGCGGGCTCAGGTCCTATAATTCACCCCTCCACTTT.

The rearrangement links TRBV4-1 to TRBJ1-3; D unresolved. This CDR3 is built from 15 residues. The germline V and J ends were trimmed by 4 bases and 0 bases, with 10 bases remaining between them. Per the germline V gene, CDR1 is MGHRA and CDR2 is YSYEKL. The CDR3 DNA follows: TGCGCCAGCAGCCGCCCTTGGAGCTCTGGAAACACCATATATTTT. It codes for CASSRPWSSGNTIYF.

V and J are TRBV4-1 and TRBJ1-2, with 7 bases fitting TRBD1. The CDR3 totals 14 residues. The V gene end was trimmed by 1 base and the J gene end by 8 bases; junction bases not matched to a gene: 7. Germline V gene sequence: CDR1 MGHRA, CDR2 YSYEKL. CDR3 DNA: TGCGCCAGCAGCCAAGGCAAGACAGGGTCAGGCTACACCTTC. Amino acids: CASSQGKTGSGYTF.

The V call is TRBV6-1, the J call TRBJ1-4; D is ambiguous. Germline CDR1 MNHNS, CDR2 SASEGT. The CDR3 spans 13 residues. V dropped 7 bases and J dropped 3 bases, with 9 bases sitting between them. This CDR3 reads CASIASANEKLFF. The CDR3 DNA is TGTGCCAGCATCGCGTCGGCTAATGAAAAACTGTTTTTT.

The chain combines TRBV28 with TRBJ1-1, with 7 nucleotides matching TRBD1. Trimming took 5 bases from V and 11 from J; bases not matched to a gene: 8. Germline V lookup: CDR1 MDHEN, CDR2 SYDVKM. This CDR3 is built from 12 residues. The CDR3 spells CASSISTGQAFF. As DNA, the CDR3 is TGTGCCAGCAGTATCTCGACAGGGCAGGCTTTCTTT.

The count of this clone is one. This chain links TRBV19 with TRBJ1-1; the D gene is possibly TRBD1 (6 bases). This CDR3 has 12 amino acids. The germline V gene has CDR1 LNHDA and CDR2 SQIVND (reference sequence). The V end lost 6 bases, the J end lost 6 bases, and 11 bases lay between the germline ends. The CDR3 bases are TGTGCCAGTAGCCTACAGGGACCTGAAGCTTTCTTT. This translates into CASSLQGPEAFF.

In DNA, the CDR3 is TGCGCCAGCAGCTTAAGGACAGGTGGCCCCTACGAGCAGTACTTC. Amino acids: CASSLRTGGPYEQYF. The V gene is TRBV5-1, the J gene TRBJ2-7; TRBD1 matches at 7 bases. Trimming cost V 2 bases and J 2 bases; bases outside gene matches: 7. Germline V gene lookup returns CDR1 SGHRS and CDR2 YFSETQ. CDR3 length: 15 amino acids.

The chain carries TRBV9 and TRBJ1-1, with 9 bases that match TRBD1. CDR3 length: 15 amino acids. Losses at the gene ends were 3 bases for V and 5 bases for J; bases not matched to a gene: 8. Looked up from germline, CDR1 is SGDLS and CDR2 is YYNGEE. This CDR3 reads CASSAQGAVGTEAFF. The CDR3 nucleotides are TGTGCCAGCAGCGCACAGGGGGCAGTGGGTACTGAAGCTTTCTTT.

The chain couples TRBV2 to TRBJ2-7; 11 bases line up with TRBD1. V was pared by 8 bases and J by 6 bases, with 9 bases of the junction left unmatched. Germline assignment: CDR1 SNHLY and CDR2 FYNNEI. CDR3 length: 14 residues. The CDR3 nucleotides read TGTGCCAGCGAAGGGACAGGGGGAGGCTCCGAGCAGTACTTC. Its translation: CASEGTGGGSEQYF.

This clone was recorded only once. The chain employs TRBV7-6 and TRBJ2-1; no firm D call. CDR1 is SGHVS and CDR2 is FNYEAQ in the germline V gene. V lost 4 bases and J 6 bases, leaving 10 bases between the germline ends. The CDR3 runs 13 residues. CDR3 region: CASSSEVGNEQFF. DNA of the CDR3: TGTGCCAGCAGCTCCGAAGTCGGCAATGAGCAGTTCTTC.

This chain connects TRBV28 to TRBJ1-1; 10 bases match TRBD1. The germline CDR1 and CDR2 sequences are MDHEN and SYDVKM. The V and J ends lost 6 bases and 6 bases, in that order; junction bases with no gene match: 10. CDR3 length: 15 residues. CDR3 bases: TGTGCCAGCAGATCCGCTTGGGACAGGGGATCTGAAGCTTTCTTT. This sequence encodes CASRSAWDRGSEAFF.

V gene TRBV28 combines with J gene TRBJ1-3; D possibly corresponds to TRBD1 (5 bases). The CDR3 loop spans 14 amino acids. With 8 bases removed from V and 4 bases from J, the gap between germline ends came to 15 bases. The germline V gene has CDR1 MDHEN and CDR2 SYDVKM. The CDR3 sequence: CASGADGGGNTIYF. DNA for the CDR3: TGTGCCAGCGGGGCTGACGGGGGAGGAAACACCATATATTTT.

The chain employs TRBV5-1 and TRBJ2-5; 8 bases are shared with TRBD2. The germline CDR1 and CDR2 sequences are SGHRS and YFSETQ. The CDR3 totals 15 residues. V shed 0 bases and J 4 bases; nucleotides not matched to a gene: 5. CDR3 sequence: CASSLAGTSGETQYF. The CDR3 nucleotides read TGCGCCAGCAGCTTGGCCGGGACTAGTGGAGAGACCCAGTACTTC.

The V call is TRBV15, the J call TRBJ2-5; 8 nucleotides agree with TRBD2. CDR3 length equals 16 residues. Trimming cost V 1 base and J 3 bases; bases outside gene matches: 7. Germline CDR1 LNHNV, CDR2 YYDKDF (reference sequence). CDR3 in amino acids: CATSRVEAGEKETQYF. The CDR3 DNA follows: TGTGCCACCAGCAGAGTTGAAGCGGGAGAGAAAGAGACCCAGTACTTC.

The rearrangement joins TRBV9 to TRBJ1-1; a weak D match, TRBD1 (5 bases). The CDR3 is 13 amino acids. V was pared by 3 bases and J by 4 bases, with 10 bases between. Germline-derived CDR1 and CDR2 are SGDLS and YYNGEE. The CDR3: CASSGGTGTEAFF. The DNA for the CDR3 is TGTGCCAGCAGCGGCGGGACGGGCACTGAAGCTTTCTTT. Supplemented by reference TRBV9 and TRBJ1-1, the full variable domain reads DSGVTQTPKHLITATGQRVTLRCSPRSGDLSVYWYQQSLDQGLQFLIQYYNGEERAKGNILERFSAQQFPDLHSELNLSSLELGDSALYFCASSGGTGTEAFFGQGTRLTVV.

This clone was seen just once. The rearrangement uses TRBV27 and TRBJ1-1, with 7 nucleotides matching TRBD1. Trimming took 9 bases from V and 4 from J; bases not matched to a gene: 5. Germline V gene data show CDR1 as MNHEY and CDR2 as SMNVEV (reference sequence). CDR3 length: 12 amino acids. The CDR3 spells CASRQGGTEAFF. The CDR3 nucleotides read TGTGCCAGTAGACAGGGCGGCACTGAAGCTTTCTTT.

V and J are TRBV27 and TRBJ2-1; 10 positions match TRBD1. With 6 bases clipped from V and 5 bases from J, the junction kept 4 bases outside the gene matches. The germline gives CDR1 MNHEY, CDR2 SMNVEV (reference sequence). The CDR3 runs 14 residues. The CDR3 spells CASSPGTGDNEQFF. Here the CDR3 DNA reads TGTGCCAGCAGCCCCGGGACAGGGGACAATGAGCAGTTCTTC.

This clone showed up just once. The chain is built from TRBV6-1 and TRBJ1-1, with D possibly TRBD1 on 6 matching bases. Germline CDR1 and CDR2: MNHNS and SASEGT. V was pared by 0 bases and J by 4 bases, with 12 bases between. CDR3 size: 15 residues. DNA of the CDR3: TGTGCCAGCAGTGAAGCCACAGGGTCTACCACTGAAGCTTTCTTT. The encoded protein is CASSEATGSTTEAFF.

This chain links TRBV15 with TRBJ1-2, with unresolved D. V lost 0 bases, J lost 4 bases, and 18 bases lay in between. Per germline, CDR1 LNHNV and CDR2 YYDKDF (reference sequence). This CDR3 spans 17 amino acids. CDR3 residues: CATSRDPRQRQLYGYTF. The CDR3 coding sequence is TGTGCCACCAGCAGAGATCCCCGGCAGCGTCAACTCTATGGCTACACCTTC.

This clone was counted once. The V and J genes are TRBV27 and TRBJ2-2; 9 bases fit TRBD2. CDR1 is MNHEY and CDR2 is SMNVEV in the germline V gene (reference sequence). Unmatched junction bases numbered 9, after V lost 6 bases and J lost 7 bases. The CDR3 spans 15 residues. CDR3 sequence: CASRGLAGMFGELFF. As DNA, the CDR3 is TGTGCCAGCAGGGGACTAGCAGGCATGTTCGGGGAGCTGTTTTTT.

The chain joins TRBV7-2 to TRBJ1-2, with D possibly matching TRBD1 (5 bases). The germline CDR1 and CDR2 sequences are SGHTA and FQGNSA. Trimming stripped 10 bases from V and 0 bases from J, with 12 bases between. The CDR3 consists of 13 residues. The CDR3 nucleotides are TGTGCCACCGCGACAGACGCTAACTATGGCTACACCTTC. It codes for CATATDANYGYTF.

The CDR3 sequence is CASSRGQGSFYGYTF. In DNA, the CDR3 is TGTGCCAGCAGCCGAGGACAGGGGTCCTTCTATGGCTACACCTTC. The chain couples TRBV2 to TRBJ1-2, with 9 bases lining up with TRBD1. Germline assignment: CDR1 SNHLY and CDR2 FYNNEI. J was trimmed by 4 bases and V by 6 bases; bases with no gene match: 9. The CDR3 is 15 residues long.

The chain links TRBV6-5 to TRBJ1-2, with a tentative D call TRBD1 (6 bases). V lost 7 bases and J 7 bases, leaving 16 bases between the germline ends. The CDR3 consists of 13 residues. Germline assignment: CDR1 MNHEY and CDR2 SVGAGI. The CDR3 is CASTRGGWSGYTF. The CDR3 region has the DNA TGTGCCAGCACTAGGGGGGGGTGGAGTGGCTACACCTTC.

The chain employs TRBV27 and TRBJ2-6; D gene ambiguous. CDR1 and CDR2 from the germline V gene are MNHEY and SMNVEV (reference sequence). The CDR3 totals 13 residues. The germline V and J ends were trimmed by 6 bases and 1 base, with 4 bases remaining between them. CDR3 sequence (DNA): TGTGCCAGCAGACAATCTGGGGCCAACGTCCTGACTTTC. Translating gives CASRQSGANVLTF.

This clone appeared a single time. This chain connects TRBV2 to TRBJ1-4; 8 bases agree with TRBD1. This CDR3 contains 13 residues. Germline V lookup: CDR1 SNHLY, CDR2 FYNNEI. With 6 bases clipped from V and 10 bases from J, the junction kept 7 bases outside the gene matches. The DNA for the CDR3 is TGTGCCAGCAGGCCAGGACAGGGCGTAAAACTGTTTTTT. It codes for CASRPGQGVKLFF.

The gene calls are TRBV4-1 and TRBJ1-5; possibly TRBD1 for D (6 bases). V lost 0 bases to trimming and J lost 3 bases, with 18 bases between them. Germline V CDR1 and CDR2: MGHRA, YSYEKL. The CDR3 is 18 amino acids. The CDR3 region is CASSQEGALGSFNQPQHF. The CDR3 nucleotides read TGCGCCAGCAGCCAAGAGGGGGCCTTAGGTAGTTTCAATCAGCCCCAGCATTTT.

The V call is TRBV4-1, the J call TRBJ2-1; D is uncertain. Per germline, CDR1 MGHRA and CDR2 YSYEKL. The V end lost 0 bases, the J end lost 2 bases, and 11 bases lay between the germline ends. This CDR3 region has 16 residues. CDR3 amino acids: CASSQDSPLTYNEQFF. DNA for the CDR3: TGCGCCAGCAGCCAAGATTCCCCACTCACCTACAATGAGCAGTTCTTC.

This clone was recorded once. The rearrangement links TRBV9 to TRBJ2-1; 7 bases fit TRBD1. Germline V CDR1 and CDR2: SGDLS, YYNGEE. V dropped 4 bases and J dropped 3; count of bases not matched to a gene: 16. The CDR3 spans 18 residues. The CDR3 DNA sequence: TGTGCCAGCAGCATAGGGGGCAGGGCGTCCCAACGCTACAATGAGCAGTTCTTC. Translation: CASSIGGRASQRYNEQFF.